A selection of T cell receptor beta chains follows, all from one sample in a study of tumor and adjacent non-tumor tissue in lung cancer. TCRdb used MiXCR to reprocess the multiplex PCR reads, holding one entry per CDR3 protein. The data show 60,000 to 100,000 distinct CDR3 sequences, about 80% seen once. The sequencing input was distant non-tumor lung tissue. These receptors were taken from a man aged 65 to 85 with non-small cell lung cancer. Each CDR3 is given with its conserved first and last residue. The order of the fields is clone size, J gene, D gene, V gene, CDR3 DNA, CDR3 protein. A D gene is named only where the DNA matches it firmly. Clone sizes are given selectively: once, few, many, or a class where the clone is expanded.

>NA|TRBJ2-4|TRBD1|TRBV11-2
TGTGCCAGTAGCCCGAGGGGGCGCGAGGCCAAAAACATTGAGTACTTC
CASSPRGREAKNIEYF
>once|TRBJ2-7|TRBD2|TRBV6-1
TGTACCAGCAGTGAGGCGGGGGGCCCATCCTGCGAGCAGTACTTC
CTSSEAGGPSCEQYF
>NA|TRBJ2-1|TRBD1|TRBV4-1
TGCGCCAGTAGCCGATCCTTAGGGGGCTCCTACAATGAGCGGTTCTTC
CASSRSLGGSYNERFF
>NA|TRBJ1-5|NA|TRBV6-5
TGTGTCAGCAGTTACTCATACGGGGGACAGCCCCAGCATTTT
CVSSYSYGGQPQHF
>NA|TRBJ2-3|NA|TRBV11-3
TGTGCCAGGACCAGTCGGGAAGTAAGCACAGATAAGCAGTATTTT
CARTSREVSTDKQYF
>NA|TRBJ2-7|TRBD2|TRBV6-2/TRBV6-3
TGCACCAGCTGGTCGACTAGCGGGAGTACCTACGAGCAGTACTTC
CTSWSTSGSTYEQYF
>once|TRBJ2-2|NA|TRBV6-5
TGTGCCAGCAGTCAGGCGGGATGGTACATCGGGGAGCTGTTTTTT
CASSQAGWYIGELFF
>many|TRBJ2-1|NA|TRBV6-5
TGTGCCAGCAGGGAGCCCATAACAAATGAGCAGTTCTTC
CASREPITNEQFF
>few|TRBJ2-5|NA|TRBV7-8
TGTGCCAGCAGCTTAGATGCGCGGTGGGAAAGGCAAGAGACCCAGTACTTC
CASSLDARWERQETQYF
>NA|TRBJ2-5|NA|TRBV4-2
TGTGCCAGCAGCCACCGAGGTAGCAGTAATGAGGAGACCCAGTACTTC
CASSHRGSSNEETQYF
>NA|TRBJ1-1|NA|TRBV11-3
TGTGCCAGCATCTTCCGCGACAGAACCCTCAACACTGAAGATTTCTTT
CASIFRDRTLNTEDFF
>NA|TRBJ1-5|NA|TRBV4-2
TGTGCCAGCAGCCCTCAAACGACATTCGCGGCTCAGCCCCAGCATTTT
CASSPQTTFAAQPQHF
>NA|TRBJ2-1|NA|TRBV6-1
TGTGCCAGCACCAGAACGGGGGTTATAGAGCAATTCTTC
CASTRTGVIEQFF
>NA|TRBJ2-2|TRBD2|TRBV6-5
TGTACCAGCAGTAAACTAGCGGGGAGGGGCAGAGGGGAGCTGTTTTTT
CTSSKLAGRGRGELFF
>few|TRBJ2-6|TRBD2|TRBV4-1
TGCGCCAGCAGCCTACTAGCGGGCAAAGGCTCTGGGGCCAACGTCCTGACTTTC
CASSLLAGKGSGANVLTF
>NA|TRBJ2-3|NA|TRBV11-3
TGTGCCATCACCCGTCAGGAAGTAAGCTCAGATACGCAGTATTTT
CAITRQEVSSDTQYF
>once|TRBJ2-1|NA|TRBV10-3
TGTGCCATCAGTGGACAGGACTCCTGCAATGAGCAGTTCTTC
CAISGQDSCNEQFF
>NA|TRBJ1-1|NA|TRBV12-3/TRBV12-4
TGTGCCAGCGTTTCGAACACTGAAGCTTTCTTT
CASVSNTEAFF
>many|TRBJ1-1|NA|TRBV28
TGTGCCAGCAGTTTATCTCCGAACTTGAACACTGAAGCTTTCTTT
CASSLSPNLNTEAFF
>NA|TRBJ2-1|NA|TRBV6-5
TGTGCCAGCAATCACGGGAATGGGCAGTTCTTC
CASNHGNGQFF
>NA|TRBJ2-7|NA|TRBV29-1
TGCAGCGTTGAAAGGTCGGGACCAACCTACGAGCAGTACTTC
CSVERSGPTYEQYF
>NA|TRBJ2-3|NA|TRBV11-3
TGTGCCAGCAGCTTAGCACCGACAGGCTTCGGAGATACGCAGTATTTT
CASSLAPTGFGDTQYF
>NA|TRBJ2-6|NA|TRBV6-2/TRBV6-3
TGTGCCAGCCGCACCGGGACCAACATCCTGACTTTC
CASRTGTNILTF
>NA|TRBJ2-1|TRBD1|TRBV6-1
TGTGCCAGTAGACAGGGGGTGTCAATGCACATTGAGCAGTTCTTC
CASRQGVSMHIEQFF
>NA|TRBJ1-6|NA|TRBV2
TGTGCCAGCACCCTTGACTCCCTCCTCTCACCCCTCCACTTT
CASTLDSLLSPLHF
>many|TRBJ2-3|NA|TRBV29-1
TGCAGCGTTGAAGAAGTAGTAGCAGATACGCAGTATTTT
CSVEEVVADTQYF
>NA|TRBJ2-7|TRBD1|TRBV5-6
TGTGCCAGCAGCTCCATTGTCCGGGACAGCACCTATGAGCAGTACTTC
CASSSIVRDSTYEQYF
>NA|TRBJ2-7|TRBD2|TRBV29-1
TGCAGCGATAGGACTAGCGGCATGGTTTTTTTC
CSDRTSGMVFF
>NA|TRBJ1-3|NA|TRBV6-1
TGTTCCAGCAATCAGGGGATCTCTGGAAACACCATATATTTT
CSSNQGISGNTIYF
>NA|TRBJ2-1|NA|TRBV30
TGTGCCCGGAGTCTCCGCGGGAATGATCAGTTATTC
CARSLRGNDQLF
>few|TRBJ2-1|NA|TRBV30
TGTGTCTGGAGCACCGGGTACAATGAGCAGTTCTTT
CVWSTGYNEQFF
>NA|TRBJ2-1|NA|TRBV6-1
TGTGCCAGCAGTGAAGACGTGGTACTCTTTAGCTACAATGAGCAGTTCTTC
CASSEDVVLFSYNEQFF
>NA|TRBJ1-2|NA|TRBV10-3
TGTGCCTCTTCCCGGTCCCCTAATATGGCTACCTTC
CASSRSPNMATF
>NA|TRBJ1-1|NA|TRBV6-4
TGTGCCAGCAGTGTCACCCGAAACACTGAAGCTTTCTTT
CASSVTRNTEAFF
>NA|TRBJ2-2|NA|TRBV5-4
TGTGCCAGCAGCTCAGACACAGAGGAGCTGCTGTTT
CASSSDTEELLF
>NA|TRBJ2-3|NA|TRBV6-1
TGTGTCAGCAGTGAATTCAGTTTTAAGCAGTATTTT
CVSSEFSFKQYF
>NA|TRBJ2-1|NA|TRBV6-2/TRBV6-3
TGTGCCAGCTGTTACGGGCCGCTTCACTTCTTC
CASCYGPLHFF
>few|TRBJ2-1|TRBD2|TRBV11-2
TGTGTCAACAGCACCTTGCTAGCGGGGACGTTTGTCAATGAGCAGTTCTTC
CVNSTLLAGTFVNEQFF
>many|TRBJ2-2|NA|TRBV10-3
TGTGCCGACCCGGCTAGCGCTCAGAACACCGGGGAGCTGTTTTTT
CADPASAQNTGELFF
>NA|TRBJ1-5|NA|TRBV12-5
TGTGCTAGTTTTAGGGACGATCAGCCCCAGCATTTT
CASFRDDQPQHF
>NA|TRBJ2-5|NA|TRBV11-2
TGTGCCAGCAGCCCGGGCATAGTTGTGCAAGAGACCCAGTACTTC
CASSPGIVVQETQYF
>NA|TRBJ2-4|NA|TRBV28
TGTGCTAGCAGTCACTTTCATCTAGCCAAAAACATTCAGTACTTC
CASSHFHLAKNIQYF
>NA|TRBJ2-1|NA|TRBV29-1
TGCAGCGTTGTAGGAATTATAGGGGGAGGGCTCAGAGGCAATGAGCAGTTCTTC
CSVVGIIGGGLRGNEQFF
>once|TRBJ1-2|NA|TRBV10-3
TGTGCCATCACTAAGGAACGGGACAACCTATATGCCTACACCTTC
CAITKERDNLYAYTF
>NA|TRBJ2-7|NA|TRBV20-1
TGCAGTGCTAGAGTGAACGGCATGATGTACGAGCAGTACTTC
CSARVNGMMYEQYF
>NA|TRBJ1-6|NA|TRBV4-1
TGCACCAGCAGCCAAGAGTCCAAATCCTCCTATAATTCACTCCTCCACTTT
CTSSQESKSSYNSLLHF
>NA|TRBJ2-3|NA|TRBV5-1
TGTGCCAGTCCCGAAGGGGATACGCAGTATTTC
CASPEGDTQYF
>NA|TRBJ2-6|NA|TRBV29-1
TGCAGCGTTGACTTCTTGATTTCTGGGGCCAACGTCCTGACTTTC
CSVDFLISGANVLTF
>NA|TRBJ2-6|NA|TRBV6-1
TGTGCCAGCAATACAGGCTCCGTGGCCAACGTCCTGACTTTC
CASNTGSVANVLTF
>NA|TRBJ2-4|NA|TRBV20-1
TGCAGTGCTAGCGTAAAAAACATTCAGTACTTC
CSASVKNIQYF
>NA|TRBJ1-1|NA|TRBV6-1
TGTGCCAGTAGTGAAAACAGCCTGACGAACACTGAAGCTTCCTTT
CASSENSLTNTEASF
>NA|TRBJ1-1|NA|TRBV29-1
TGCAGCGCTAGGATCCCCCCCGCTTTCTTT
CSARIPPAFF
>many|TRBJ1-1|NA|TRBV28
TGTGCCAGCAGGCTGTCCGCCAGAAACACTGAAGCTTTCTTT
CASRLSARNTEAFF
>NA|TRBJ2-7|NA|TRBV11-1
TGTGCCAGCAGCTTGTTTGGTGGATACGAGCACAACTTC
CASSLFGGYEHNF
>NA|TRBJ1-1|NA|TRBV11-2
TGTGCCGGCAGCTTCGCCAATTCAGGGAAGACTGAAGCTTTCTTT
CAGSFANSGKTEAFF
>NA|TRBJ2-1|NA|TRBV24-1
TGTGCCACCAGTGACGGGCGGGGCTGGTTCTACAATGAGCAGTTCTTC
CATSDGRGWFYNEQFF
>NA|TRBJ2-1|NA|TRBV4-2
TGTGCCAGCAGCCAAGGACAGGATTTCTACGAGCAGTTCTTC
CASSQGQDFYEQFF
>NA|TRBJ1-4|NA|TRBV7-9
TGTGCCAGCAGCTTAGCAGGGCCTGAAAAACCGTTTTTT
CASSLAGPEKPFF
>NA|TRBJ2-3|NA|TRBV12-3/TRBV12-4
TGTGCTAGCTCTGGTGGGGGGGCCGGATCAGATGCGCAGTATTTT
CASSGGGAGSDAQYF
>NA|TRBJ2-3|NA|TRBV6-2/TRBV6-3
TGTGCCAGCAGTGGGCATATGGGGAATACGCGGTATTTT
CASSGHMGNTRYF